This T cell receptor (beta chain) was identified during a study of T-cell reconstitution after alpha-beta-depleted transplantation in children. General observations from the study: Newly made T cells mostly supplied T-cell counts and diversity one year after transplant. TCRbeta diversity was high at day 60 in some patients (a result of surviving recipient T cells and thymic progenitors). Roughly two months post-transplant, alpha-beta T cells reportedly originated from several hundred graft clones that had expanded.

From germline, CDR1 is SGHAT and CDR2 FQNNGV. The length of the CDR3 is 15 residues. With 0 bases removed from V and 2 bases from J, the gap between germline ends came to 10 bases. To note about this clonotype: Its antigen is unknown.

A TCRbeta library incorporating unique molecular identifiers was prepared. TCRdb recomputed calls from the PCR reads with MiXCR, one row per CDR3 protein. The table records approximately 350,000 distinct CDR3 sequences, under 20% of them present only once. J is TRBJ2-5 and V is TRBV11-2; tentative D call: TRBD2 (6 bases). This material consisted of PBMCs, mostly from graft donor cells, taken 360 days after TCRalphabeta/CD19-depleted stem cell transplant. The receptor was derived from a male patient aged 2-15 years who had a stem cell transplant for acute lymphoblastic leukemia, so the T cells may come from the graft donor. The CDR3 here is CASSLEIAEQETQYF. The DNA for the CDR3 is TGTGCCAGCAGCTTAGAAATAGCGGAACAAGAGACCCAGTACTTC.